This entry concerns a single TCR beta chain. What it binds is not known. Method: immunoSEQ multiplex PCR; TCRdb's copy keeps in-frame clones and lacks some. This table holds more than 70,000 clones, about 89% found once. This sample stems from a study of T cell responses to AZD1222 COVID-19 vaccine. The CDR3 is made up of 16 amino acids. Trimming at V came to 1 base and at J to 11 bases, leaving 9 bases not matched to a gene. Germline CDR1 is LGHNA and CDR2 is YNFKEQ. Study results and limitations: The sample set comprised mostly white British donors with more females, and clonal diversity was possibly underestimated.

This TCR came from an adult who received the AZD1222 COVID-19 vaccine. The specimen comprised peripheral blood, sampled 28 days after the second AZD1222 dose. The chain couples TRBV4-2 to TRBJ1-6, with 9 bases aligning to TRBD1. DNA of the CDR3: TGTGCCAGCAGCCAAGGCCCCGGGACAGGGTGGCCACCCCTCCACTTT. Residues: CASSQGPGTGWPPLHF.